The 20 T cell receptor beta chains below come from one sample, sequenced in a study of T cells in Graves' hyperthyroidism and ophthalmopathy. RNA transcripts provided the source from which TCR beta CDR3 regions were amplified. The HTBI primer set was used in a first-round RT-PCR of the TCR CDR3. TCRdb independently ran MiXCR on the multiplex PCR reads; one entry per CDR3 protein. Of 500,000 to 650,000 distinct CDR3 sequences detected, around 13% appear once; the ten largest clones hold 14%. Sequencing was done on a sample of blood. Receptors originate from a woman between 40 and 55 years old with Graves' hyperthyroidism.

CDR3 region: CASGLDGSFEAFF. The CDR3 region has the DNA TGTGCCAGCGGATTGGACGGGAGTTTTGAAGCTTTCTTT. The rearrangement uses TRBV7-2 and TRBJ1-1; the D is unclear. CDR1 is SGHTA, CDR2 FQGNSA, per germline. Trimming pared 8 bases from V and 7 bases from J, leaving 17 bases between. The length of the CDR3 is 13 residues.

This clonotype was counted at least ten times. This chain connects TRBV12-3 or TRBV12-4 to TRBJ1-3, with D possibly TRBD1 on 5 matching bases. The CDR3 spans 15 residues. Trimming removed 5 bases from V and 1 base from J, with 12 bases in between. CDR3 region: CASSVDGGSGNTIYF. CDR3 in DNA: TGTGCCAGCAGTGTCGACGGGGGTTCTGGAAACACCATATATTTT.

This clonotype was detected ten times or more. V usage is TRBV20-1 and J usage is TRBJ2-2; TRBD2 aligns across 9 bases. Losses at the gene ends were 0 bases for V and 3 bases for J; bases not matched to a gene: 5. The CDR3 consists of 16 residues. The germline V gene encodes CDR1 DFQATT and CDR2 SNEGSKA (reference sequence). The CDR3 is CSARESTSGYTGELFF. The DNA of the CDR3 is TGCAGTGCTAGAGAATCGACTAGCGGATACACCGGGGAGCTGTTTTTT.

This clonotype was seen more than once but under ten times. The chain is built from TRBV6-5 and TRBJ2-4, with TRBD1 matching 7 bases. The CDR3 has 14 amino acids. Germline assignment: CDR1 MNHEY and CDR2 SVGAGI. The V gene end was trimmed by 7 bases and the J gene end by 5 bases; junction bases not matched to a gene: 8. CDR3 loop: CASTTRDRENIQYF. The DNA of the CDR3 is TGTGCCAGCACAACCCGGGACAGAGAAAACATTCAGTACTTC.

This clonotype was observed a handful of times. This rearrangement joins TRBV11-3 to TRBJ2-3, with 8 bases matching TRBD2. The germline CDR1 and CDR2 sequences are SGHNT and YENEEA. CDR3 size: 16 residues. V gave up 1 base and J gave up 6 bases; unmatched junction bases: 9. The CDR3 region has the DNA TGTGCCAGCAGCTTAGGTCTGCGGGAGGTAACGGATACGCAGTATTTT. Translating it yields CASSLGLREVTDTQYF.

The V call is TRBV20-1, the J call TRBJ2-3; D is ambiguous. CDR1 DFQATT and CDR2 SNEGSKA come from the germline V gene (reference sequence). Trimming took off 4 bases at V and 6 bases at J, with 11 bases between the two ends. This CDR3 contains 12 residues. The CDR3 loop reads CSAMTPTDTQYF. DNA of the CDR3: TGCAGTGCTATGACCCCAACGGATACGCAGTATTTT.

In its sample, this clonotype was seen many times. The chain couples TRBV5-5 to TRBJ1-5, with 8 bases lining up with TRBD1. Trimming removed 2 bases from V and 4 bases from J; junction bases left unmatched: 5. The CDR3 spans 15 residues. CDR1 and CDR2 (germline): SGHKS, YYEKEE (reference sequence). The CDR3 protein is CASSFDRGGNQPQHF. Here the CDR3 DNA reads TGTGCCAGCAGCTTTGACAGGGGAGGTAATCAGCCCCAGCATTTT.

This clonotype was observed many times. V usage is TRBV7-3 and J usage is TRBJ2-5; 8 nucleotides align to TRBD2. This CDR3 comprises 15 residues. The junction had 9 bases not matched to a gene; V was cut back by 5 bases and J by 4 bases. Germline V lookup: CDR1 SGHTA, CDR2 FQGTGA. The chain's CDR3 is CASSLNGLAGETQYF. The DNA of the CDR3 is TGTGCCAGCAGCCTCAACGGACTAGCTGGAGAGACCCAGTACTTC.

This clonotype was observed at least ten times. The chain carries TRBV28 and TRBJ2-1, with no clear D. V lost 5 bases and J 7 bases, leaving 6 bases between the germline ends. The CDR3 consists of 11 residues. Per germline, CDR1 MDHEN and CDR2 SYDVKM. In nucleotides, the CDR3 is TGTGCCAGCAGTACCCAAAATGAGCAGTTCTTC. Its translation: CASSTQNEQFF.

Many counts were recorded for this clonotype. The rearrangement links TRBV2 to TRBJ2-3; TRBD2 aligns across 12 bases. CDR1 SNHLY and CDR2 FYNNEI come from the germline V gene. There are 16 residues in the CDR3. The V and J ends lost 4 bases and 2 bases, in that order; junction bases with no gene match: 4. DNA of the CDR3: TGTGCCAGCAGTGGGACTAGCGGGAACCCCACAGATACGCAGTATTTT. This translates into CASSGTSGNPTDTQYF.

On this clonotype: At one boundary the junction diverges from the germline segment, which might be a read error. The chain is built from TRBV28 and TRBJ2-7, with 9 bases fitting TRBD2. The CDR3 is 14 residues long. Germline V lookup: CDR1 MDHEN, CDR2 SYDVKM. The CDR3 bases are TGTGCCAGCAGCCTTGGACTAGCGATCTACGGGCAGTACTTC. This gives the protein CASSLGLAIYGQYF.

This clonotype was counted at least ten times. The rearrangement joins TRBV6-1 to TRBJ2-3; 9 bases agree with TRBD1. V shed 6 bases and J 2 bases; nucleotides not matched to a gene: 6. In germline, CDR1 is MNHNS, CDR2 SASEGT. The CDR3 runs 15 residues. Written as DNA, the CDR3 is TGTGCCAGCAGCAAAAGACAGGGGGACACAGATACGCAGTATTTT. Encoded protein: CASSKRQGDTDTQYF.

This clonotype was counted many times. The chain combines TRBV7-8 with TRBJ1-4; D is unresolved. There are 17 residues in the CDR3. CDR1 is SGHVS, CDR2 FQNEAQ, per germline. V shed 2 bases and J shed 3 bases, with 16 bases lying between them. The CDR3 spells CASSLYPAGKANEKLFF. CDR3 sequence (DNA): TGTGCCAGCAGCTTATACCCAGCTGGGAAGGCTAATGAAAAACTGTTTTTT.

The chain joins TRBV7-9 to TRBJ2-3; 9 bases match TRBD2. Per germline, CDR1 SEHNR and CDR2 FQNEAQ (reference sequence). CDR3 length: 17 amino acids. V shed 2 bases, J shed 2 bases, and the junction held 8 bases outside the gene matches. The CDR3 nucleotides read TGTGCCAGCAGCTTAACCGACGGACTAGCGACCACAGATACGCAGTATTTT. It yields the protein CASSLTDGLATTDTQYF.

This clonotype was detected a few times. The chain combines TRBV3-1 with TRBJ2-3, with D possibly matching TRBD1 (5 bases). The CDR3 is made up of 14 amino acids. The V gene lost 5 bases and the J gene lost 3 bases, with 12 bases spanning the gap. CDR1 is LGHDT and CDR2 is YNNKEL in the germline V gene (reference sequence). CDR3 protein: CASSTIQGTDTQYF. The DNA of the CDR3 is TGTGCCAGCAGCACCATCCAGGGAACAGATACGCAGTATTTT.

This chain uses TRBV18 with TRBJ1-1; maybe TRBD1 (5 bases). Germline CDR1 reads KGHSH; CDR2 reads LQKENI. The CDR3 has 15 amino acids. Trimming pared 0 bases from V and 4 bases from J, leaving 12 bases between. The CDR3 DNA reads TGTGCCAGCTCACCACCGGGCAGGGCTGGCACTGAAGCTTTCTTT. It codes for CASSPPGRAGTEAFF. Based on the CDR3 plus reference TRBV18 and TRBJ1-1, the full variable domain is NAGVMQNPRHLVRRRGQEARLRCSPMKGHSHVYWYRQLPEEGLKFMVYLQKENIIDESGMPKERFSAEFPKEGPSILRIQQVVRGDSAAYFCASSPPGRAGTEAFFGQGTRLTVV.

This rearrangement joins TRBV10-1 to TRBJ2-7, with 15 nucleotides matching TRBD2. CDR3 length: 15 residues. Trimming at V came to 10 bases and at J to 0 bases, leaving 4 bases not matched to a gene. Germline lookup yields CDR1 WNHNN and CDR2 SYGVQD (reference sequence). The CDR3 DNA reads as TGCGCCAACGGACTAGCGGGAGGGAGCTCCTACGAGCAGTACTTC. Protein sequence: CANGLAGGSSYEQYF.

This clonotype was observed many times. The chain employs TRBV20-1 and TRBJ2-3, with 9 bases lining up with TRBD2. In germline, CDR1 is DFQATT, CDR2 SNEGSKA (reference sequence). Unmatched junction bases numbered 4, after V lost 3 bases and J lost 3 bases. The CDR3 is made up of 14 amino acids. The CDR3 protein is CSARRLAVTDTQYF. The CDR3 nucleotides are TGCAGTGCTAGGAGACTAGCGGTTACAGATACGCAGTATTTT.

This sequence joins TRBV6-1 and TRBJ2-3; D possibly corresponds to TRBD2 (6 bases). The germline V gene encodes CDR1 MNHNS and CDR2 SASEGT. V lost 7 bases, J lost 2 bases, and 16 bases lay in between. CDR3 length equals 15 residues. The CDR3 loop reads CASTPLGLLTDTQYF. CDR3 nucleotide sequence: TGTGCCAGCACCCCTTTAGGACTACTCACAGATACGCAGTATTTT.

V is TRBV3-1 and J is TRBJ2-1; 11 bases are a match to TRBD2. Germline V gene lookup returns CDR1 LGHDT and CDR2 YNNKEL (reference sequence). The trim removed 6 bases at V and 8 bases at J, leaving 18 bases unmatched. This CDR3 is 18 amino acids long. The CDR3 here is CASSPGTSGAPEVDEQFF. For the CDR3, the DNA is TGTGCCAGCAGTCCCGGGACTAGCGGAGCGCCAGAGGTTGATGAGCAGTTCTTC.